This T cell receptor (beta chain) is from a study of blood T cell repertoires in COVID-19. Two negative PCRs, clearance, or symptom resolution had been documented for recovered Cohort 3 donors. This table comes from immunoSEQ multiplex PCR, and its TCRdb copy is limited to in-frame clones, with some not included. The sample has roughly 330,000 clones; 70% to 90% are singletons. Germline assignment: CDR1 SGHTA and CDR2 FQGNSA. V lost 2 bases and J lost 1, with 8 bases in between. The CDR3 sequence is 14 residues long. The rearrangement uses TRBV7-2 and TRBJ1-1; D uncertain. The receptor comes from a woman aged 25-40 years who had recovered from COVID-19. Sequencing was performed on PBMCs or T cells enriched from blood (not recorded which). Here the CDR3 reads CASSLWEGNTEAFF. CDR3 coding DNA: TGTGCCAGCAGCTTATGGGAGGGGAACACTGAAGCTTTCTTT.